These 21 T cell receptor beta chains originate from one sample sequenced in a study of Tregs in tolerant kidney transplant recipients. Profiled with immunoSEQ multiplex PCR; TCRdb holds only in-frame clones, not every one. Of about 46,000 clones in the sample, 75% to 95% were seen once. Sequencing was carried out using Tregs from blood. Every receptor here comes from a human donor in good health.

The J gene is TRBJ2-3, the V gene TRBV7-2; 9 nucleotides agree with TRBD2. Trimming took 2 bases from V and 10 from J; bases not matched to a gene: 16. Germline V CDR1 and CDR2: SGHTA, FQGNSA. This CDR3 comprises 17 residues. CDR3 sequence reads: CASSLKGRGRGGFAQYF. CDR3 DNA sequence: TGTGCCAGCAGCTTAAAGGGACGCGGGAGGGGCGGGTTTGCGCAGTATTTT.

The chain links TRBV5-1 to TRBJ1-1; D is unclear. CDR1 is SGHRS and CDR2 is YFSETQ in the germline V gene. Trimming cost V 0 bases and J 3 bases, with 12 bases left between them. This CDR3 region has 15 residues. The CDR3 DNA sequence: TGCGCCAGCAGCTTGGAAAAGCCTCGATACACTGAAGCTTTCTTT. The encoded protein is CASSLEKPRYTEAFF. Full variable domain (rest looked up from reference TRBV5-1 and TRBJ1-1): KAGVTQTPRYLIKTRGQQVTLSCSPISGHRSVSWYQQTPGQGLQFLFEYFSETQRNKGNFPGRFSGRQFSNSRSEMNVSTLELGDSALYLCASSLEKPRYTEAFFGQGTRLTVV.

The CDR3 loop is CASSPVSPGQGANEQFF. In DNA, the CDR3 is TGTGCCAGCTCACCGGTATCCCCGGGACAGGGGGCGAATGAGCAGTTCTTC. This rearrangement joins TRBV18 to TRBJ2-1, with 12 positions matching TRBD1. Germline CDR1 is KGHSH and CDR2 is LQKENI. The CDR3 contains 17 residues. Unmatched junction bases numbered 10, after V lost 3 bases and J lost 7 bases.

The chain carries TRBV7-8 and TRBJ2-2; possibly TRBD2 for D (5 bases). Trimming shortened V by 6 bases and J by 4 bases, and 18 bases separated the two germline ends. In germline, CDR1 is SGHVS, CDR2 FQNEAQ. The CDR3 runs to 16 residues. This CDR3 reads CASSSTAGLATGELFF. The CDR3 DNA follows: TGTGCCAGCAGTTCCACCGCTGGGCTAGCCACCGGGGAGCTGTTTTTT.

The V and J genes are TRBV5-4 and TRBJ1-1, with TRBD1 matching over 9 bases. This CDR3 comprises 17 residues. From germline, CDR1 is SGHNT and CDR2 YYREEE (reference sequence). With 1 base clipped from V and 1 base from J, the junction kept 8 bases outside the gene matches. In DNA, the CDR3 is TGTGCCAGCAGCTTGTGGGGACAGGGAGGATGGAACACTGAAGCTTTCTTT. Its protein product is CASSLWGQGGWNTEAFF.

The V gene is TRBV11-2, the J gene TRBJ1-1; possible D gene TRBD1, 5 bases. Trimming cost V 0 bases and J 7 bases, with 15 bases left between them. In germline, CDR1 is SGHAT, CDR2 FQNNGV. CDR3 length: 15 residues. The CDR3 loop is CASSLEGPGPHEAFF. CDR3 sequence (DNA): TGTGCCAGCAGCTTAGAGGGACCGGGGCCCCATGAAGCTTTCTTT. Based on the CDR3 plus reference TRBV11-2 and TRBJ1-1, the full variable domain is EAGVAQSPRYKIIEKRQSVAFWCNPISGHATLYWYQQILGQGPKLLIQFQNNGVVDDSQLPKDRFSAERLKGVDSTLKIQPAKLEDSAVYLCASSLEGPGPHEAFFGQGTRLTVV.

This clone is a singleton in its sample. The CDR3 bases are TGTGCCAGCTCACAAACACAGGGCTCGGTAGATACGCAGTATTTT. It translates to CASSQTQGSVDTQYF. The V and J genes are TRBV18 and TRBJ2-3; TRBD1 might be the D (6 bases). The CDR3 has 15 residues. CDR1 and CDR2 (germline): KGHSH, LQKENI. V lost 4 bases and J 5 bases, leaving 16 bases between the germline ends.

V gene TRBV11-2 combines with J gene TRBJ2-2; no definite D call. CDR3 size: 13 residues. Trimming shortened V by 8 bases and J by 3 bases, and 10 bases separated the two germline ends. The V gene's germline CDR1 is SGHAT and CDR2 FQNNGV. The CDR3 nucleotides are TGTGCCAGCCGCATATCGGACACCGGGGAGCTGTTTTTT. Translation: CASRISDTGELFF.

The DNA of the CDR3 is TGTGCCAGCAGCTTAGTTCTAGCGGGAGTAGTTGAGCAGTTCTTC. Encoded protein: CASSLVLAGVVEQFF. This sequence joins TRBV7-9 and TRBJ2-1, with 10 bases aligning to TRBD2. Germline V gene data show CDR1 as SEHNR and CDR2 as FQNEAQ (reference sequence). The CDR3 runs 15 residues. J was trimmed by 9 bases and V by 1 base; bases with no gene match: 6.

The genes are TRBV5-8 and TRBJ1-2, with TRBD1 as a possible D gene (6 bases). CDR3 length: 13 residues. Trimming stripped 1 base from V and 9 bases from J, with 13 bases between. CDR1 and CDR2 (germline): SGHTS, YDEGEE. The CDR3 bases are TGTGCCAGCAGCTTGTGGGGGCTTAGAAGCTACACCTTC. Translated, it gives CASSLWGLRSYTF. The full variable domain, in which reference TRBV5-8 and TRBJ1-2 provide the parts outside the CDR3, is EAGVTQSPTHLIKTRGQQATLRCSPISGHTSVYWYQQALGLGLQFLLWYDEGEERNRGNFPPRFSGRQFPNYSSELNVNALELEDSALYLCASSLWGLRSYTFGSGTRLTVV.

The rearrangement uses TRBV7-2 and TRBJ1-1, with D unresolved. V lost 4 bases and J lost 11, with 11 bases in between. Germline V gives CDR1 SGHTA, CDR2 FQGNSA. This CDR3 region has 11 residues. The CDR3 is CASSSSRLAFF. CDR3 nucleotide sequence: TGTGCCAGCAGCTCGAGCCGTTTGGCTTTCTTT.

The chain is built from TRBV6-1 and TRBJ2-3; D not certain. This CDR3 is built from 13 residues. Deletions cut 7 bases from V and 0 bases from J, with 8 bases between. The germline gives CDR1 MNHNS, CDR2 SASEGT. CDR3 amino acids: CASKVGSTDTQYF. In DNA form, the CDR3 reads TGTGCCAGCAAGGTAGGGAGCACAGATACGCAGTATTTT.

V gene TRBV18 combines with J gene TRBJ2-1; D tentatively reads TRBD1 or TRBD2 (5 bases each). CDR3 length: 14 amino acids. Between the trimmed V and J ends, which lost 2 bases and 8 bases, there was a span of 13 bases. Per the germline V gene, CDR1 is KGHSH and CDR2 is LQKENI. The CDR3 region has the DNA TGTGCCAGCTCACCAGGGACGGATAAGGATGAGCAGTTCTTC. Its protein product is CASSPGTDKDEQFF.

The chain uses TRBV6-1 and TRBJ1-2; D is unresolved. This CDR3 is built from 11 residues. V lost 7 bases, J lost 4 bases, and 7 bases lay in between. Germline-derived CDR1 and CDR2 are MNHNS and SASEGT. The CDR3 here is CASKASYGYTF. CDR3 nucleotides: TGTGCCAGCAAAGCTAGCTATGGCTACACCTTC.

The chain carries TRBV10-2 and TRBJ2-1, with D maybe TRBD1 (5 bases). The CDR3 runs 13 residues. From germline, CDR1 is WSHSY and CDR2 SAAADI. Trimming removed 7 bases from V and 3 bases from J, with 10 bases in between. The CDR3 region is CASTLDNYNEQFF. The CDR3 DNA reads TGCGCCAGCACTCTGGACAACTACAATGAGCAGTTCTTC.

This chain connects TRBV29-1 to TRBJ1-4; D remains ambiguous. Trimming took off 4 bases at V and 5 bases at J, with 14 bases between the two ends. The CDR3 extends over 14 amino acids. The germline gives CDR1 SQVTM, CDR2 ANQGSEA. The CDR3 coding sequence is TGCAGCGTTGCGTTCCGAGGGAAAAATGAAAAACTGTTTTTT. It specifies CSVAFRGKNEKLFF.

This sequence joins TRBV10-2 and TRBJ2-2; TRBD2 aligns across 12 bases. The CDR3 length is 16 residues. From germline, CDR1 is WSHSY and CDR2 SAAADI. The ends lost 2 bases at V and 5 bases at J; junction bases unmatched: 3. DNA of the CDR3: TGCGCCAGCAGTGAGATCACTAGCGGGGGGACCGGGGAGCTGTTTTTT. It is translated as CASSEITSGGTGELFF.

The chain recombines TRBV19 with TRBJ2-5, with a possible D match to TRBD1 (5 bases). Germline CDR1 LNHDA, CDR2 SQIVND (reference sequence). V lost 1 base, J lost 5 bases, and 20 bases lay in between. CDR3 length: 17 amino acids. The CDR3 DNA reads TGTGCCAGTAGTATAGCTTACGTCTCCCAGGGAAGGGAGACCCAGTACTTC. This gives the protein CASSIAYVSQGRETQYF.

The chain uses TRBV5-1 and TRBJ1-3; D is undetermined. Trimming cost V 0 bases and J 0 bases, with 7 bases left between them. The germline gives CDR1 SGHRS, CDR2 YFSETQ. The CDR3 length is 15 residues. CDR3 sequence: CASSLEGHSGNTIYF. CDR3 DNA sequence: TGCGCCAGCAGCTTGGAGGGCCACTCTGGAAACACCATATATTTT.

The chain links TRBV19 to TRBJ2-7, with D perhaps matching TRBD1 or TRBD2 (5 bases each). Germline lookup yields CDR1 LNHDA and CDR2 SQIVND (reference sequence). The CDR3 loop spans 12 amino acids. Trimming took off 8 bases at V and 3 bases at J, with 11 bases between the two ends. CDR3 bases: TGTGCCAGTCACGGGGCTGACTACGAGCAGTACTTC. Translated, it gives CASHGADYEQYF.

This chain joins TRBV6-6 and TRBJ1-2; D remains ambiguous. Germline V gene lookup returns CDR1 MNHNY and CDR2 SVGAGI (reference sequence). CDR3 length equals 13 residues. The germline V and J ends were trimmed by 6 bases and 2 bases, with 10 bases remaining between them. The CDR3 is CASSLLGNYGYTF. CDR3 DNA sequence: TGTGCCAGCAGCCTACTGGGGAACTATGGCTACACCTTC.